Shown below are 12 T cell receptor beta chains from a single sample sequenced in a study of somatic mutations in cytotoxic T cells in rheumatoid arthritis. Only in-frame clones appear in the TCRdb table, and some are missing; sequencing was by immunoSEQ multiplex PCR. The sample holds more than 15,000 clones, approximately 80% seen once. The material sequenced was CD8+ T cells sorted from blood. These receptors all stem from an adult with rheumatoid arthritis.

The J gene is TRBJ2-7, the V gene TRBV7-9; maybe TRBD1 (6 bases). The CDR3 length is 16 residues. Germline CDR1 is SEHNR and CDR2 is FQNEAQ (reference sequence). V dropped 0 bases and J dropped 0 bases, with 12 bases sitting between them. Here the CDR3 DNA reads TGTGCCAGCAGCTTAGCGGGCCCAGGGGTCTCCTACGAGCAGTACTTC. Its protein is CASSLAGPGVSYEQYF.

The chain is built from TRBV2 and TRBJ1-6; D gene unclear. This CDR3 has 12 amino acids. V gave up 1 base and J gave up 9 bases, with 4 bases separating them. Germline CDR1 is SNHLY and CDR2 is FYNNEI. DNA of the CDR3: TGTGCCAGCAGTGAAGGTCCTTCACCCCTCCACTTT. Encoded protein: CASSEGPSPLHF.

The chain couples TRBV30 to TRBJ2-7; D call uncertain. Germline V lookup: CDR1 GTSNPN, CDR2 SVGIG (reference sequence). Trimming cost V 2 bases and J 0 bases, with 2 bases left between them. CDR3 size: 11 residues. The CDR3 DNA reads TGTGCCTGGAGTTCCTCCTACGAGCAGTACTTC. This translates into CAWSSSYEQYF.

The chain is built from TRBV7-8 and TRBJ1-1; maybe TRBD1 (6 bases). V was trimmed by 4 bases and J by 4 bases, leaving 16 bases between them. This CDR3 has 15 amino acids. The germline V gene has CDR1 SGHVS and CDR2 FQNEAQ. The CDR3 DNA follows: TGTGCCAGCAGCTCCACTGTCAGGGGTGGCACTGAAGCTTTCTTT. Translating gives CASSSTVRGGTEAFF. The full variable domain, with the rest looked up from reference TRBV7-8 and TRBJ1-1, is GAGVSQSPRYKVAKRGQDVALRCDPISGHVSLFWYQQALGQGPEFLTYFQNEAQLDKSGLPSDRFFAERPEGSVSTLKIQRTQQEDSAVYLCASSSTVRGGTEAFFGQGTRLTVV.

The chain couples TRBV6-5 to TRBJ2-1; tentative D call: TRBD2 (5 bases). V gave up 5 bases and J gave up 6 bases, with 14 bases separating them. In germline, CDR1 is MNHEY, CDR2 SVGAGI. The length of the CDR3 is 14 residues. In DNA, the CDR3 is TGTGCCAGCAGTATGGGTGGGGAGAGCAATGAGCAGTTCTTC. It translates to CASSMGGESNEQFF.

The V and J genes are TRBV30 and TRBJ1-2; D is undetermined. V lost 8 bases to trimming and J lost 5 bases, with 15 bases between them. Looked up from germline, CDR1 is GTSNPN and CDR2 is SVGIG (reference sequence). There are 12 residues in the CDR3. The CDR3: CALTEGLYGYTF. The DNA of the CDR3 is TGTGCCCTGACCGAGGGCCTTTATGGCTACACCTTC.

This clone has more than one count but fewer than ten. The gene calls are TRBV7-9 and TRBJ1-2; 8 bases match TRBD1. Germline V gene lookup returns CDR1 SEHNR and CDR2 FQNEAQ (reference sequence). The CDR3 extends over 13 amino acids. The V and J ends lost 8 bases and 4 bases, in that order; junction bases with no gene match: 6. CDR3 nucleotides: TGTGCCAGCGGACAGGGAGAGTCCTATGGCTACACCTTC. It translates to CASGQGESYGYTF.

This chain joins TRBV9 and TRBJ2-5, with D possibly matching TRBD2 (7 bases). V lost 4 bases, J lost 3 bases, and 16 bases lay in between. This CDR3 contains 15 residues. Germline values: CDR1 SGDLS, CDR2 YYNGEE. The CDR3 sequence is CASSLGGGGKETQYF. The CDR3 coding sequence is TGTGCCAGCAGCCTAGGGGGAGGGGGGAAAGAGACCCAGTACTTC. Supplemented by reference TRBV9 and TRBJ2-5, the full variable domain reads DSGVTQTPKHLITATGQRVTLRCSPRSGDLSVYWYQQSLDQGLQFLIQYYNGEERAKGNILERFSAQQFPDLHSELNLSSLELGDSALYFCASSLGGGGKETQYFGPGTRLLVL.

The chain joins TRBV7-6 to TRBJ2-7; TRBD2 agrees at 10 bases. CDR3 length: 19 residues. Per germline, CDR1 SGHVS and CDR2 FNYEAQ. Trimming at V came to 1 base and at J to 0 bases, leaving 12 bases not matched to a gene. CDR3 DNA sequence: TGTGCCAGCAGCTTAGTAGCCCGTTGGACTAGCGGAAACTCCTACGAGCAGTACTTC. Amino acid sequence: CASSLVARWTSGNSYEQYF. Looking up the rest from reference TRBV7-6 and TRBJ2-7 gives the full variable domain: GAGVSQSPRYKVTKRGQDVALRCDPISGHVSLYWYRQALGQGPEFLTYFNYEAQQDKSGLPNDRFSAERPEGSISTLTIQRTEQRDSAMYRCASSLVARWTSGNSYEQYFGPGTRLTVT.

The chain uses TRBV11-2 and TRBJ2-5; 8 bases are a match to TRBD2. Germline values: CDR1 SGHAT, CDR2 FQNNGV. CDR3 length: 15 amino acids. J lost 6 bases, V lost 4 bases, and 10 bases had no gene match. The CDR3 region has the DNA TGTGCCAGCAGCTATATCGGGGGGGGCGGAAAGACCCAGTACTTC. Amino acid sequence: CASSYIGGGGKTQYF. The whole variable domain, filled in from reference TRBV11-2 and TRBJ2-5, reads EAGVAQSPRYKIIEKRQSVAFWCNPISGHATLYWYQQILGQGPKLLIQFQNNGVVDDSQLPKDRFSAERLKGVDSTLKIQPAKLEDSAVYLCASSYIGGGGKTQYFGPGTRLLVL.

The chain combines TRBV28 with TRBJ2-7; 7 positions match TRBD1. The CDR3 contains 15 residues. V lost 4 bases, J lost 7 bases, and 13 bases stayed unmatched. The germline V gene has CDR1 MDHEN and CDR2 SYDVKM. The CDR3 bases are TGTGCCAGCAGTTCCCCGCAAAAGGGGGCGAAAGAGCAGTACTTC. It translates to CASSSPQKGAKEQYF.

The CDR3 coding sequence is TGTGCCAGCAAGGAGGGGGGAGGAAACACCATATATTTT. Encoded protein: CASKEGGGNTIYF. The genes are TRBV2 and TRBJ1-3, with D maybe TRBD1 (6 bases). Deletions cut 7 bases from V and 4 bases from J, with 11 bases between. Germline loops: CDR1 SNHLY, CDR2 FYNNEI. This CDR3 comprises 13 residues.